This T cell receptor beta chain came from a study of cytomegalovirus exposure and HLA in healthy donors. Regarding the study as a whole: Investigators reported about 160 TCR beta chains as tied to cytomegalovirus. According to a subsequent analysis, TCR clusters from the first cohort were inclined to appear together in the 120 validation repertoires. CMV antigen specificity of three CMV-associated chains was confirmed in vitro.

The CDR3 totals 15 residues. The J segment lost 6 bases and the V segment lost 4 bases, leaving 8 bases of the junction unmatched. CDR1 is MNHEY and CDR2 is SMNVEV in the germline V gene (reference sequence). Only one count was recorded for this clone. Antigen: not known. The protocol was immunoSEQ multiplex PCR, while the TCRdb copy is restricted to in-frame clones and leaves out a portion. The sample shows some 180,000 clones, about three quarters of them seen only once. Sequencing was carried out using PBMCs. This clonotype was obtained from a woman aged 30 to 39 in good health and CMV-seronegative. The rearrangement links TRBV27 to TRBJ2-7; TRBD2 agrees at 11 bases. This CDR3 is CASSSRLAGPFEQYF. CDR3 nucleotides: TGTGCCAGCAGTTCAAGACTAGCGGGACCTTTCGAGCAGTACTTC.